The clone carrying this T cell receptor beta chain was observed a few times. Its antigen is currently unknown. This sample is drawn from a study of T cells after yellow fever vaccination. Study information: Preparation used SMART-Seq v4 Ultra Low Input for the low-cell-number fractions.

Study-wide points: The study re-detected most primary-vaccination clones after the booster (about 96% CD4, roughly 90% CD8).

Using its own MiXCR run on the 5' RACE reads, TCRdb lists one record per CDR3 protein. This table has a few hundred thousand distinct CDR3 sequences, about a sixth appearing once. Germline loops: CDR1 MGHRA, CDR2 YSYEKL. This CDR3 contains 16 residues. After removal of 4 bases from V and 1 base from J, the junction contained 8 bases not matched to a gene. The sample here was PBMCs, taken less than 6 days after the first yellow fever vaccination. The chain has TRBV4-1 and TRBJ1-1; 8 bases line up with TRBD1. The sequence derives from a man aged 18 to 30 who received the YFV17D yellow fever vaccine. This CDR3 is CASSPPGGAENTEAFF. As DNA, the CDR3 is TGCGCCAGCAGCCCGCCAGGGGGCGCGGAGAACACTGAAGCTTTCTTT.